The entry that follows covers one T cell receptor (beta chain) sequence. Its cognate antigen is unknown. CDR1 MGHRA and CDR2 YSYEKL come from the germline V gene. V was pared by 4 bases and J by 8 bases, with 16 bases of the junction left unmatched. The CDR3 runs to 16 residues. Using immunoSEQ multiplex PCR, the repertoire was profiled, and TCRdb retains in-frame clones only, with some absent. The sample lists under 150,000 clones; approximately 86% were seen once. The sample comes from a study of cytomegalovirus exposure and HLA in healthy donors. About the study: The platform used for the approximately 120 validation repertoires matched that of the 650 to 750 first-cohort repertoires, a later analysis reported.

Study findings and constraints: Associated with cytomegalovirus, according to the listing, were 150 to 200 TCR beta chains.

V gene TRBV4-1 combines with J gene TRBJ1-2, with 7 nucleotides matching TRBD1. The sequence was obtained from a young man in good health and CMV-seropositive. The sequenced sample was PBMCs. CDR3: CASSRLDRPLYGGYTF. Here the CDR3 DNA reads TGCGCCAGCAGCCGGTTGGACAGGCCACTTTATGGAGGCTACACCTTC.